The clone carrying this T cell receptor (beta chain) has just a few counts. Its antigen is unknown. The data originate from a study of T cell clonotyping in hematopoietic cell transplantation. Study-wide points: No sorting was done, leaving CD4 and CD8 contributions mixed.

Germline loops: CDR1 MGHDK, CDR2 SYGVNS. The CDR3 consists of 15 residues. V was pared by 10 bases and J by 2 bases, with 11 bases of the junction left unmatched. This table comes from immunoSEQ multiplex PCR, and its TCRdb copy is limited to in-frame clones, with some not included. Of roughly 13,000 clones in the sample, approximately 68% were seen once. This specimen consisted of peripheral blood mononuclear cells, obtained 180 days after allogeneic stem cell transplant. The chain joins TRBV25-1 to TRBJ2-3; 8 bases map to TRBD1. This receptor was obtained from a male patient aged 60-69 years who had an allogeneic stem cell transplant from an unrelated donor, so the T cells may come from the graft donor. Some clones in this sample may be carry-over from other donors' samples. The CDR3 is CATSGGVGFTDTQYF. DNA of the CDR3: TGTGCCACCTCAGGGGGCGTAGGTTTCACAGATACGCAGTATTTT. Combining the CDR3 with reference TRBV25-1 and TRBJ2-3 gives the whole variable domain EADIYQTPRYLVIGTGKKITLECSQTMGHDKMYWYQQDPGMELHLIHYSYGVNSTEKGDLSSESTVSRIRTEHFPLTLESARPSHTSQYLCATSGGVGFTDTQYFGPGTRLTVL.